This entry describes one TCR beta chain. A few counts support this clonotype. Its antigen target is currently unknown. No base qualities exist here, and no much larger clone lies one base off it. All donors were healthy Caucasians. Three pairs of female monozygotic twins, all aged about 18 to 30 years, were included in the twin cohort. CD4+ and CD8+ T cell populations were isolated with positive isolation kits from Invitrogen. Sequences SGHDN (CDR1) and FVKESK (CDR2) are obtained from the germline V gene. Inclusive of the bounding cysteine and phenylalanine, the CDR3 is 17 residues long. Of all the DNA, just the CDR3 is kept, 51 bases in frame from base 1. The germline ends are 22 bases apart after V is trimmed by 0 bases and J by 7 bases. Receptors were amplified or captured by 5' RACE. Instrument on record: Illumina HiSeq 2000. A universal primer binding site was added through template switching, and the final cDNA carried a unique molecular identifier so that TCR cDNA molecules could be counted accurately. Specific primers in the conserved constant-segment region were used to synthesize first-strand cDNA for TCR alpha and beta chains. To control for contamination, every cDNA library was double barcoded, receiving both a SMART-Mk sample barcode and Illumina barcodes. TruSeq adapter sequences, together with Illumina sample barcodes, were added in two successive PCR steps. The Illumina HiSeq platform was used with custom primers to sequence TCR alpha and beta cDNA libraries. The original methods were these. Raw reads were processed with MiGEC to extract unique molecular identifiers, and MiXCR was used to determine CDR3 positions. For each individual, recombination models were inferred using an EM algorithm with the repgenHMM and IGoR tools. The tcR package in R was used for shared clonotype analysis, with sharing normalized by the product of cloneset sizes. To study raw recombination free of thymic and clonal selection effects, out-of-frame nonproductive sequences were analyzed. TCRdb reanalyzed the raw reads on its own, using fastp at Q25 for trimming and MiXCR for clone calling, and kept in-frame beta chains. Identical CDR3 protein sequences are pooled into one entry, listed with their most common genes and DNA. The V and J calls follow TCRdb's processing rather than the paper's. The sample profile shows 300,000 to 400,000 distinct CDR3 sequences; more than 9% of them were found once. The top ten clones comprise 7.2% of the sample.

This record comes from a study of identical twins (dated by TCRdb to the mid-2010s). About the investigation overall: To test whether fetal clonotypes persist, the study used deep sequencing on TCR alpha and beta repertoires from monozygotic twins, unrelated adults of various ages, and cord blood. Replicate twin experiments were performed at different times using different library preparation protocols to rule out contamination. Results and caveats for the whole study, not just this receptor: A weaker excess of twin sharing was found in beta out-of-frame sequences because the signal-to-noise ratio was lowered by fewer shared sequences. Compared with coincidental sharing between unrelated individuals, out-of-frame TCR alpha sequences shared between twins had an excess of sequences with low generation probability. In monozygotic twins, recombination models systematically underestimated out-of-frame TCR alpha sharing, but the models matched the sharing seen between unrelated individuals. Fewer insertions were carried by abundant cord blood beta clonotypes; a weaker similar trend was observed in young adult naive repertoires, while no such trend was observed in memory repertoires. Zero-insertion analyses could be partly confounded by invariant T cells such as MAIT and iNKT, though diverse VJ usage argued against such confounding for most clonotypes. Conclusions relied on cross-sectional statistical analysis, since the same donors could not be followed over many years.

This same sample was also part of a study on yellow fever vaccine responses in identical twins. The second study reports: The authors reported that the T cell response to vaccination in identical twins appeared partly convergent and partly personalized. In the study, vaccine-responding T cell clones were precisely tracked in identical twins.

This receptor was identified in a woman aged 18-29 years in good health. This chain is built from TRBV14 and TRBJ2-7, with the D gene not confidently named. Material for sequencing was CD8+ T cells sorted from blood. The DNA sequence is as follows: TGTGCCAGCAGCCAAGATATCGGGCGATACGGGCTAGGGGAGCAGTACTTC. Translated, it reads CASSQDIGRYGLGEQYF.